This T cell receptor (beta chain) derives from a study of CD8+ T cells in alopecia areata. Whole-study context: Treated patients' severity was scored by percentage of affected scalp area. The study, taken as a whole, reports: Patients showed less clear TCR sequence sharing than mice, possibly partly because of HLA diversity. Sequencing of scalp samples also includes resident alphabeta T cells from normal skin.

Extracted RNA was reverse transcribed into cDNA, the sequencing template. Profiled with immunoSEQ multiplex PCR; TCRdb holds only in-frame clones, not every one. The repertoire includes under 200,000 clones, 55% to 75% of them detected once, and around 0.9% sits in the top ten. The treatment was: oral pan-JAK inhibitor, 5-10 mg twice daily. Lesional scalp tissue (obtained by punch biopsy) and peripheral blood were collected from alopecia areata patients. This CDR3 is built from 16 residues. Trimming shortened V by 6 bases and J by 3 bases, and 18 bases separated the two germline ends. Germline CDR1 is SGHRS and CDR2 is YFSETQ. In the case of this clone: Its cognate antigen is unknown.

The receptor was isolated from a human donor with alopecia areata. Material: CD4+ T cells sorted from blood, obtained at week 4, from a patient treated with tofacitinib. The chain carries TRBV5-1 and TRBJ2-2, with D unclear. CDR3 residues: CASTGRDRSDTGELFF. For the CDR3, the DNA is TGCGCCAGCACCGGAAGGGATCGTAGTGACACCGGGGAGCTGTTTTTT.